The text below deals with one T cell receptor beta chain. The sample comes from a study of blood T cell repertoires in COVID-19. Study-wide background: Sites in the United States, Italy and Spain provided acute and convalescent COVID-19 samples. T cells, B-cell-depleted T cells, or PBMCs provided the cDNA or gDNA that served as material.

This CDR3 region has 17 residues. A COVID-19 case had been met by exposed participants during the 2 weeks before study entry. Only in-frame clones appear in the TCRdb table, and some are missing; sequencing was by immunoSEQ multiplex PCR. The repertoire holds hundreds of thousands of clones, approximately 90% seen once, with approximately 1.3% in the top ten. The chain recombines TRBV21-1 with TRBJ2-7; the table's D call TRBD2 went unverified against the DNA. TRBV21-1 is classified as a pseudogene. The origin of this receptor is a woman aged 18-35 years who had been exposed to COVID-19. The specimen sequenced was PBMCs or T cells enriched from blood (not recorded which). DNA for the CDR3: TGTGCCAGCAGCAAAGCGCGGGGGGGATCGGGCTCCTACGAGCAGTACTTC. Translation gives CASSKARGGSGSYEQYF.